What follows are 22 T cell receptor beta chains derived from one specimen sequenced in a study of CXCR3-negative and CXCR3-positive naive CD8 T cells. The study, taken as a whole, reports: CXCR3-positive naive cells carried more hydrophobic TRB CDR3s than CXCR3-negative naive cells did.

The libraries of TRB cDNA were prepared using 5' RACE with UMI labels. Each CDR3 protein gets one entry in TCRdb, which reprocessed the 5' RACE reads and gives no DNA. There are about 89,000 distinct CDR3 sequences in the sample, with 0.5% to 0.55% held by the top ten. These receptors' antigens are unknown. The sample taken for sequencing was naive CXCR3+ CD8+ T cells from blood. Specified subset: CD45RO-CCR7+CD27+CD95- naive CD8+ T cells expressing CXCR3 (TNR3+). The origin of the receptors is a human donor in good health. Some clones in this sample may be carry-over from other donors' samples.

This chain uses TRBV4-1 with TRBJ1-5; TCRdb picks TRBD1, but there is no DNA to check that call. Germline V gene data show CDR1 as MGHRA and CDR2 as YSYEKL. The CDR3 runs 14 residues. The CDR3 is CASSQRGLGQPQHF.

The chain couples TRBV12-3 or TRBV12-4 to TRBJ2-3; there is no DNA to check the TCRdb D call of TRBD1. This CDR3 has 17 amino acids. CDR3: CASSLVSQGPNTDTQYF.

This chain connects TRBV15 to TRBJ1-6; there is no DNA to check the TCRdb D call of TRBD1. The germline gives CDR1 LNHNV, CDR2 YYDKDF (reference sequence). CDR3 length: 13 amino acids. The CDR3 sequence: CATRDSLNSPLHF.

The chain joins TRBV10-3 to TRBJ1-1; no DNA is available, so the TRBD1 call from TCRdb remains unchecked. Germline lookup yields CDR1 ENHRY and CDR2 SYGVKD. This CDR3 region has 11 residues. The CDR3 spells CAISGQSEAFF.

The chain has TRBV7-9 and TRBJ2-7. The germline CDR1 and CDR2 sequences are SEHNR and FQNEAQ (reference sequence). CDR3 length: 14 amino acids. CDR3 sequence: CASSKPSRAYEQYF. The full variable domain, completed using reference TRBV7-9 and TRBJ2-7, is DTGVSQNPRHKITKRGQNVTFRCDPISEHNRLYWYRQTLGQGPEFLTYFQNEAQLEKSRLLSDRFSAERPKGSFSTLEIQRTEQGDSAMYLCASSKPSRAYEQYFGPGTRLTVT.

The V gene is TRBV3-1, the J gene TRBJ2-7. The V gene's germline CDR1 is LGHDT and CDR2 YNNKEL (reference sequence). CDR3 length: 15 amino acids. The CDR3 sequence: CASSQDPKQTYEQYF.

The J gene is TRBJ2-3, the V gene TRBV5-6; checking the TCRdb D call of TRBD1 is not possible without DNA. CDR1 and CDR2 (germline): SGHDT, YYEEEE. The CDR3 is made up of 11 amino acids. The CDR3 reads CASGFGTGQYF.

The chain joins TRBV7-6 to TRBJ1-5. The germline V gene has CDR1 SGHVS and CDR2 FNYEAQ. The CDR3 totals 14 residues. The CDR3 loop is CASSPELSNQPQHF. Based on the CDR3 plus reference TRBV7-6 and TRBJ1-5, the full variable domain is GAGVSQSPRYKVTKRGQDVALRCDPISGHVSLYWYRQALGQGPEFLTYFNYEAQQDKSGLPNDRFSAERPEGSISTLTIQRTEQRDSAMYRCASSPELSNQPQHFGDGTRLSIL.

The chain combines TRBV15 with TRBJ2-2; as DNA is missing, the TRBD2 call by TCRdb cannot be tested. CDR1 and CDR2 (germline): LNHNV, YYDKDF (reference sequence). The CDR3 runs 18 residues. This chain's CDR3 is CATSRTAGRGQNTGELFF.

The chain combines TRBV12-3 or TRBV12-4 with TRBJ2-1; TCRdb lists TRBD2, though no DNA is available to test this call. This CDR3 is 14 amino acids long. CDR3 loop: CASTSYTRRHEQFF.

V is TRBV2 and J is TRBJ2-7; TCRdb proposes TRBD1, but this gene call is untestable without DNA. The CDR3 is 13 amino acids. Per germline, CDR1 SNHLY and CDR2 FYNNEI. The CDR3 region is CASGTGQFYEQYF.

The chain combines TRBV29-1 with TRBJ2-2; TCRdb selects TRBD1, and the lack of DNA leaves this call unchecked. Germline V CDR1 and CDR2: SQVTM, ANQGSEA. CDR3 length equals 13 residues. The CDR3 loop is CSVVGQNTGELFF.

V is TRBV28 and J is TRBJ2-5; as DNA is missing, the TRBD1 call by TCRdb cannot be tested. The CDR3 length is 17 residues. Germline CDR1 reads MDHEN; CDR2 reads SYDVKM. The CDR3 region is CASSSIDGLGARETQYF. The complete variable domain, with remaining parts taken from reference TRBV28 and TRBJ2-5, reads DVKVTQSSRYLVKRTGEKVFLECVQDMDHENMFWYRQDPGLGLRLIYFSYDVKMKEKGDIPEGYSVSREKKERFSLILESASTNQTSMYLCASSSIDGLGARETQYFGPGTRLLVL.

The chain employs TRBV5-6 and TRBJ2-7; TCRdb selects TRBD1, and the lack of DNA leaves this call unchecked. CDR1 SGHDT and CDR2 YYEEEE come from the germline V gene. CDR3 length: 13 residues. CDR3 region: CASTRQVPYEQYF. The full variable domain, with the rest looked up from reference TRBV5-6 and TRBJ2-7, is DAGVTQSPTHLIKTRGQQVTLRCSPKSGHDTVSWYQQALGQGPQFIFQYYEEEERQRGNFPDRFSGHQFPNYSSELNVNALLLGDSALYLCASTRQVPYEQYFGPGTRLTVT.

The chain employs TRBV29-1 and TRBJ2-7; TCRdb outputs TRBD2, but without DNA this stays unchecked. The CDR3 runs to 13 residues. CDR1 is SQVTM, CDR2 ANQGSEA, per germline. CDR3 region: CSIRRGTAYEQYF.

The CDR3 reads CASSLLPVSAGNTGELFF. V is TRBV5-1 and J is TRBJ2-2; TCRdb lists TRBD1, though no DNA is available to test this call. CDR1 is SGHRS and CDR2 is YFSETQ in the germline V gene. This CDR3 is built from 18 residues.

This sequence joins TRBV7-9 and TRBJ1-1. The CDR3 is 15 amino acids. From germline, CDR1 is SEHNR and CDR2 FQNEAQ (reference sequence). CDR3 protein: CASSLGGVGFTEAFF. The whole variable domain, filled in from reference TRBV7-9 and TRBJ1-1, reads DTGVSQNPRHKITKRGQNVTFRCDPISEHNRLYWYRQTLGQGPEFLTYFQNEAQLEKSRLLSDRFSAERPKGSFSTLEIQRTEQGDSAMYLCASSLGGVGFTEAFFGQGTRLTVV.

This chain joins TRBV11-2 and TRBJ2-5; TCRdb picks TRBD2, but there is no DNA to check that call. The germline CDR1 and CDR2 sequences are SGHAT and FQNNGV. The CDR3 runs to 14 residues. Here the CDR3 reads CASSFGLAEETQYF.

The genes are TRBV11-2 and TRBJ2-7; TCRdb gives TRBD1 as the D gene, but with no DNA this cannot be confirmed. The CDR3 runs 15 residues. CDR1 is SGHAT and CDR2 is FQNNGV in the germline V gene. The CDR3 sequence: CASSLKPGQGNEQYF.

The chain combines TRBV19 with TRBJ2-1; as DNA is missing, the TRBD1 call by TCRdb cannot be tested. The V gene's germline CDR1 is LNHDA and CDR2 SQIVND (reference sequence). The CDR3 is 15 amino acids. The CDR3 here is CASRTGFSSYNEQFF.

This chain links TRBV5-1 with TRBJ2-2; TCRdb's D call, TRBD1, is unchecked because there is no DNA. The CDR3 covers 14 residues. Germline-derived CDR1 and CDR2 are SGHRS and YFSETQ. The chain's CDR3 is CASRGESLSGELFF.

The chain joins TRBV7-9 to TRBJ1-1. The CDR3 has 13 residues. The germline V gene encodes CDR1 SEHNR and CDR2 FQNEAQ (reference sequence). The CDR3 region is CASSTRGSTEAFF.